A single sample gave rise to the 15 T cell receptor beta chains below, sequenced in a study of graft-versus-host responses after intestinal transplantation. No antigens are known for them. Sequencing used immunoSEQ multiplex PCR; TCRdb keeps in-frame clones, though not all of them. The data contain 70,000 to 100,000 clones, 85% to 90% of them singletons. The sequences come from unstimulated CD4+ T cells sorted from spleen or lymph node cells, collected before intestinal transplant. These receptor sequences come from a human donor who received an intestinal transplant.

The rearrangement uses TRBV5-1 and TRBJ2-5; 7 bases align to TRBD2. V was clipped by 4 bases and J by 1 base; unmatched bases: 4. Germline V gene sequence: CDR1 SGHRS, CDR2 YFSETQ. This CDR3 is built from 14 residues. As DNA, the CDR3 is TGCGCCAGCAGCGGGGAGGGGTTCCAAGAGACCCAGTACTTC. It encodes CASSGEGFQETQYF.

The V call is TRBV19, the J call TRBJ2-7, with 8 bases aligning to TRBD2. The trim removed 4 bases at V and 6 bases at J, leaving 11 bases unmatched. Per the germline V gene, CDR1 is LNHDA and CDR2 is SQIVND (reference sequence). The CDR3 totals 15 residues. The CDR3 coding sequence is TGTGCCAGTAGTACCCTGGGGGGACTAGTAAGCGAGCAGTACTTC. It codes for CASSTLGGLVSEQYF.

This chain uses TRBV4-1 with TRBJ1-5; D gene uncertain. CDR3 length: 16 residues. Trimming took 0 bases from V and 0 from J, leaving 9 bases between them. Germline-derived CDR1 and CDR2 are MGHRA and YSYEKL. The CDR3 reads CASSQEGGYSNQPQHF. The CDR3 nucleotides read TGCGCCAGCAGCCAAGAGGGAGGTTATAGCAATCAGCCCCAGCATTTT.

The genes are TRBV29-1 and TRBJ2-7, with D possibly matching TRBD2 (6 bases). Trimming stripped 4 bases from V and 0 bases from J, with 13 bases between. Germline V gene lookup returns CDR1 SQVTM and CDR2 ANQGSEA. There are 14 residues in the CDR3. DNA for the CDR3: TGCAGCGTTGGACAGACTAGAAACTCCTACGAGCAGTACTTC. It translates to CSVGQTRNSYEQYF.

The V call is TRBV6-6, the J call TRBJ2-1; 8 bases are shared with TRBD1. Germline CDR1 and CDR2: MNHNY and SVGAGI (reference sequence). The CDR3 is 12 amino acids. V dropped 5 bases and J dropped 10; count of bases not matched to a gene: 4. The CDR3, as DNA: TGTGCCAGCAGTCCAGGGGGCTGGGAGCAGTTCTTC. It is translated as CASSPGGWEQFF.

The genes are TRBV6-5 and TRBJ2-3; D possibly corresponds to TRBD2 (7 bases). Trimming took off 7 bases at V and 4 bases at J, with 15 bases between the two ends. The germline gives CDR1 MNHEY, CDR2 SVGAGI. The CDR3 spans 14 residues. DNA for the CDR3: TGTGCCAGCAAGAGGGGGGGCCTCGCAGATACGCAGTATTTT. The encoded protein is CASKRGGLADTQYF.

The gene calls are TRBV13 and TRBJ2-7, with 9 bases aligning to TRBD1. V shed 3 bases and J 7 bases; nucleotides not matched to a gene: 7. The CDR3 runs 14 residues. Germline V CDR1 and CDR2: PRHDT, FYEKMQ (reference sequence). This CDR3 reads CASSLDRGRGEQYF. The CDR3 DNA is TGTGCCAGCAGCTTGGACAGGGGCCGTGGGGAGCAGTACTTC.

V and J are TRBV7-8 and TRBJ1-3, with D unclear. Germline V gene sequence: CDR1 SGHVS, CDR2 FQNEAQ. The CDR3 is made up of 14 amino acids. V lost 5 bases and J lost 2, with 10 bases in between. CDR3 DNA sequence: TGTGCCAGCAGCCCTTCCGGAGCTGGAAACACCATATATTTT. Translating gives CASSPSGAGNTIYF.

This clone is a singleton in its sample. This chain joins TRBV5-1 and TRBJ2-1; tentative D call: TRBD1 (6 bases). Germline V gives CDR1 SGHRS, CDR2 YFSETQ. The CDR3 has 15 residues. The V end lost 4 bases, the J end lost 1 base, and 12 bases lay between the germline ends. Here the CDR3 DNA reads TGCGCCAGCAGCGTTCAAGGGGGTTCCTACAATGAGCAGTTCTTC. Its translation: CASSVQGGSYNEQFF.

This clone was seen more than once but under ten times. The chain has TRBV18 and TRBJ1-2, with D tentatively TRBD1 (6 bases). Germline CDR1 KGHSH, CDR2 LQKENI. The V gene lost 3 bases and the J gene lost 4 bases, with 15 bases spanning the gap. The CDR3 contains 15 residues. The CDR3 bases are TGTGCCAGCTCACCGGTTGACAGGACCTCCTATGGCTACACCTTC. It is translated as CASSPVDRTSYGYTF.

V and J are TRBV7-8 and TRBJ2-7; 8 nucleotides line up with TRBD1. This CDR3 comprises 18 residues. Germline CDR1 is SGHVS and CDR2 is FQNEAQ. The ends lost 1 base at V and 3 bases at J; junction bases unmatched: 14. The CDR3 region is CASSLGLTWTGIIYEQYF. For the CDR3, the DNA is TGTGCCAGCAGCTTAGGATTAACGTGGACAGGGATTATCTACGAGCAGTACTTC.

The chain carries TRBV6-1 and TRBJ1-3, with 10 bases matching TRBD1. The V gene's germline CDR1 is MNHNS and CDR2 SASEGT. V shed 5 bases, J shed 6 bases, and the junction held 7 bases outside the gene matches. CDR3 length: 15 amino acids. The CDR3 bases are TGTGCCAGCAGTTCTAAGACAGGGGGCTTAAACACCATATATTTT. Translation gives CASSSKTGGLNTIYF.

In DNA form, the CDR3 reads TGTGCCAGTAGTACTGCACGACGAGCGGGAGTCACAGATACGCAGTATTTT. Amino acids: CASSTARRAGVTDTQYF. V gene TRBV19 combines with J gene TRBJ2-3, with 8 nucleotides matching TRBD2. This CDR3 is built from 17 residues. Germline V lookup: CDR1 LNHDA, CDR2 SQIVND (reference sequence). After removal of 4 bases from V and 2 bases from J, the junction contained 11 bases not matched to a gene. The full variable domain, in which reference TRBV19 and TRBJ2-3 provide the parts outside the CDR3, is DGGITQSPKYLFRKEGQNVTLSCEQNLNHDAMYWYRQDPGQGLRLIYYSQIVNDFQKGDIAEGYSVSREKKESFPLTVTSAQKNPTAFYLCASSTARRAGVTDTQYFGPGTRLTVL.

V is TRBV7-6 and J is TRBJ1-2, with 8 bases matching TRBD1. J was trimmed by 4 bases and V by 5 bases; bases with no gene match: 12. Germline V gene sequence: CDR1 SGHVS, CDR2 FNYEAQ. CDR3 length: 16 residues. The CDR3 loop is CASSLYQTGGGYGYTF. The CDR3 DNA follows: TGTGCCAGCAGCCTATACCAAACAGGGGGAGGCTATGGCTACACCTTC. The full variable domain, completed using reference TRBV7-6 and TRBJ1-2, is GAGVSQSPRYKVTKRGQDVALRCDPISGHVSLYWYRQALGQGPEFLTYFNYEAQQDKSGLPNDRFSAERPEGSISTLTIQRTEQRDSAMYRCASSLYQTGGGYGYTFGSGTRLTVV.

This rearrangement joins TRBV29-1 to TRBJ2-5, with 10 bases aligning to TRBD2. The V gene's germline CDR1 is SQVTM and CDR2 ANQGSEA. J gave up 5 bases and V 6 bases, and 12 bases lay outside the gene matches. The CDR3 covers 15 residues. The CDR3 protein is CSVGKQRGGLETQYF. The CDR3 nucleotides are TGCAGCGTCGGAAAGCAGCGGGGGGGCCTGGAGACCCAGTACTTC.